These T cell receptor beta chains were read from a single sample in a study of cytomegalovirus exposure and HLA in healthy donors. Here immunoSEQ multiplex PCR was the method, and the copy in TCRdb shows in-frame clones only, minus some. The sample shows approximately 150,000 clones, just over 75% of them seen only once. Sequenced sample: PBMCs. The origin of the receptors is a woman aged 25 to 45 in good health and CMV-seropositive. CDR3s include the opening cysteine and the closing phenylalanine or tryptophan. A D gene is named only where the DNA matches it firmly. The size of a clone is reported for some rows only, either as once, few or many, or as a class for expanded clones.

len,v_gene,d_gene,abundance,j_gene,CDR3nt,CDR3aa
11,TRBV20-1,NA,NA,TRBJ1-4,TGCAGTGCTGAGGGACATTCAGGACTGTTTTTT,CSAEGHSGLFF
16,TRBV6-1,NA,NA,TRBJ1-1,TGTGCCAGCAGTGACCCCCGCGAGGGCCTGAACACTGAAGCTTTCTTT,CASSDPREGLNTEAFF
17,TRBV2,NA,NA,TRBJ1-5,TGTGCCAGCAGTGAAGTCGGGGGGGCAGGGCCCAATCAGCCCCAGCATTTT,CASSEVGGAGPNQPQHF
14,TRBV5-1,TRBD1,NA,TRBJ2-1,TGCGCCAGCAGCTGGGAATTACAGGGGGCAAAGCAGTTCTTC,CASSWELQGAKQFF
14,TRBV2,NA,few,TRBJ1-5,TGTGCCAGCAGTAGGGAGATTGGCAATCAGCCCCAGCATTTT,CASSREIGNQPQHF
13,TRBV25-1,TRBD1,few,TRBJ1-1,TGTGCCGTAGGGGGCAGAATGGACACTGAAGCTTTCTTT,CAVGGRMDTEAFF
13,TRBV2,NA,NA,TRBJ2-7,TGTGCCAGCAGTGAAGCGGGCCTCTACGAGCAGTACTTC,CASSEAGLYEQYF
13,TRBV27,TRBD2,NA,TRBJ2-1,TGTGCCAGCACCCGGGGGGCCTACAATGAGCAGTTCTTC,CASTRGAYNEQFF
17,TRBV27,TRBD2,once,TRBJ2-3,TGTGCCAGCAGTATGGGACTAGCGGGAGTGTTAGAGGATACGCAGTATTTT,CASSMGLAGVLEDTQYF
16,TRBV6-5,NA,NA,TRBJ2-1,TGTGCCAGCAGTTACTCGACCATGGGAGGGGGGAATGAGCAGTTCTTC,CASSYSTMGGGNEQFF
13,TRBV15,TRBD2,NA,TRBJ2-7,TGTGCCACCAGCCCTAGCGGACTGGGCGAGCAGTACTTC,CATSPSGLGEQYF